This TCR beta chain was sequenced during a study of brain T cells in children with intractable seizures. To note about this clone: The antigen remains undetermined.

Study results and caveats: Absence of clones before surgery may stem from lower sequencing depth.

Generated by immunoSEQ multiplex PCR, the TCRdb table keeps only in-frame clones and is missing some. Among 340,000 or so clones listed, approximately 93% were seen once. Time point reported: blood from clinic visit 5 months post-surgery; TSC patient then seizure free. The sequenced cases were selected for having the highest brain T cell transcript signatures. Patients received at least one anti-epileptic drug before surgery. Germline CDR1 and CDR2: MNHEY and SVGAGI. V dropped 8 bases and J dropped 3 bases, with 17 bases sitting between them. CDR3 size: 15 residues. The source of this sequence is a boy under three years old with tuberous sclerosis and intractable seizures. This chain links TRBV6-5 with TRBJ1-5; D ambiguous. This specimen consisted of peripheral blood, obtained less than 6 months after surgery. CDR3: CASAGGLDSNQPQHF. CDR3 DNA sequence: TGTGCCAGCGCGGGCGGACTCGATTCCAATCAGCCCCAGCATTTT.